In this sample, the clone carrying this T cell receptor beta chain turned up once. The CDR3 covers 14 residues. The data were obtained in a study of blood T cell repertoires in COVID-19. About the study: Material from acute and convalescent COVID-19 was sourced from the United States, Italy and Spain.

Profiling relied on immunoSEQ multiplex PCR, and the TCRdb table lists in-frame clones only, not all of them. The repertoire holds 150,000 or so clones, with approximately 79% as singletons. Sequences were obtained from peripheral blood. J is TRBJ2-3 and V is TRBV21-1; the table's D call TRBD2 went unverified against the DNA. TRBV21-1 is listed as a pseudogene. This TCR was recovered from an elderly woman with acute or convalescent COVID-19. CDR3 DNA: TGTGCCATCCCCGGAACGGGAAGCACAGATACGCAGTATTTT. Its protein product is CAIPGTGSTDTQYF.